The 8 T cell receptor beta chains in this list originate from one sample, sequenced in a study of blood T cell repertoires in COVID-19 (dated by TCRdb to 2020 to 2022). Library creation used the immunoSEQ multiplex PCR assay. In TCRdb, the immuneACCESS table is reduced to in-frame sequences with V and J assigned. These tables do not hold every clone; where another copy was compared, an unresolved V gene accounts for under half, and the others remain unexplained. This sample comprises a few hundred thousand clones, just over 85% of them detected only once. Of the sample, around 4% is held by the ten largest clones. Sequenced sample: PBMCs or T cells enriched from blood (not recorded which). Receptor source: a woman in her 40s with acute COVID-19.

The genes are TRBV27 and TRBJ1-1; D may be TRBD1 (5 bases). CDR1 and CDR2 from the germline V gene are MNHEY and SMNVEV (reference sequence). The V end lost 6 bases, the J end lost 4 bases, and 15 bases lay between the germline ends. The CDR3 is 14 amino acids. CDR3 sequence: CASSLVTGVTEAFF. The DNA of the CDR3 is TGTGCCAGCAGCTTAGTTACGGGGGTCACTGAAGCTTTCTTT.

This rearrangement joins TRBV19 to TRBJ1-5; D gene uncertain. Germline assignment: CDR1 LNHDA and CDR2 SQIVND (reference sequence). CDR3 length equals 14 residues. Trimming shortened V by 7 bases and J by 13 bases, and 23 bases separated the two germline ends. The CDR3 sequence: CASNLLEVYSRQHF. The CDR3 nucleotides read TGTGCCAGTAACCTTTTGGAGGTGTATTCCAGGCAGCATTTT. Together with reference TRBV19 and TRBJ1-5, the CDR3 gives the full variable domain: DGGITQSPKYLFRKEGQNVTLSCEQNLNHDAMYWYRQDPGQGLRLIYYSQIVNDFQKGDIAEGYSVSREKKESFPLTVTSAQKNPTAFYLCASNLLEVYSRQHFGDGTRLSIL.

This clone was observed a single time. DNA for the CDR3: TGTGCCAGCAGCTCGAGGGACAGCACATTTAGCACAGATACGCAGTATTTT. Translated, it gives CASSSRDSTFSTDTQYF. The chain uses TRBV7-2 and TRBJ2-3; the match to TRBD1 covers 7 bases. Germline-derived CDR1 and CDR2 are SGHTA and FQGNSA. The J segment lost 0 bases and the V segment lost 4 bases, leaving 10 bases of the junction unmatched. The CDR3 spans 17 residues.

This clone occurred a few times. The V call is TRBV19, the J call TRBJ2-7; 8 bases match TRBD1. J gave up 9 bases and V 4 bases, and 8 bases lay outside the gene matches. This CDR3 is 13 amino acids long. The germline gives CDR1 LNHDA, CDR2 SQIVND (reference sequence). The CDR3 DNA reads TGTGCCAGTAGTACCAGACAGGGGCTCGGGCAGTACTTC. It codes for CASSTRQGLGQYF.

The rearrangement joins TRBV28 to TRBJ1-5, with a possible D match to TRBD1 (6 bases). V gave up 3 bases and J gave up 2 bases, with 11 bases separating them. This CDR3 is built from 15 residues. Germline V gene sequence: CDR1 MDHEN, CDR2 SYDVKM. Written as DNA, the CDR3 is TGTGCCAGCAGTTTCTTGGACAGCCGCAATCAGCCCCAGCATTTT. It yields the protein CASSFLDSRNQPQHF. The full variable domain, with the rest looked up from reference TRBV28 and TRBJ1-5, is DVKVTQSSRYLVKRTGEKVFLECVQDMDHENMFWYRQDPGLGLRLIYFSYDVKMKEKGDIPEGYSVSREKKERFSLILESASTNQTSMYLCASSFLDSRNQPQHFGDGTRLSIL.

CDR3 in amino acids: CAWSVRSSRSNQPQHF. The DNA for the CDR3 is TGTGCCTGGAGTGTACGTTCGAGTAGAAGCAATCAGCCCCAGCATTTT. V is TRBV30 and J is TRBJ1-5; D not certain. This CDR3 is built from 16 residues. The germline V and J ends were trimmed by 0 bases and 1 base, with 13 bases remaining between them. Germline V gene data show CDR1 as GTSNPN and CDR2 as SVGIG (reference sequence). Full variable domain (missing parts from reference TRBV30 and TRBJ1-5): SQTIHQWPATLVQPVGSPLSLECTVEGTSNPNLYWYRQAAGRGLQLLFYSVGIGQISSEVPQNLSASRPQDRQFILSSKKLLLSDSGFYLCAWSVRSSRSNQPQHFGDGTRLSIL.

The chain joins TRBV18 to TRBJ2-1; D is ambiguous. Trimming pared 3 bases from V and 5 bases from J, leaving 8 bases between. The CDR3 consists of 13 residues. CDR1 and CDR2 from the germline V gene are KGHSH and LQKENI. The CDR3 region is CASSPLRDNEQFF. DNA of the CDR3: TGTGCCAGCTCACCCTTAAGAGACAATGAGCAGTTCTTC.

The rearrangement links TRBV19 to TRBJ2-7; TRBD2 agrees at 7 bases. After removal of 3 bases from V and 0 bases from J, the junction contained 5 bases not matched to a gene. The CDR3 has 15 residues. Germline CDR1 and CDR2: LNHDA and SQIVND (reference sequence). CDR3 amino acids: CASSMSLAVSYEQYF. CDR3 nucleotides: TGTGCCAGTAGTATGTCCCTAGCGGTCTCCTACGAGCAGTACTTC. The whole variable domain, remainder taken from reference TRBV19 and TRBJ2-7, is DGGITQSPKYLFRKEGQNVTLSCEQNLNHDAMYWYRQDPGQGLRLIYYSQIVNDFQKGDIAEGYSVSREKKESFPLTVTSAQKNPTAFYLCASSMSLAVSYEQYFGPGTRLTVT.